This entry features one TCR beta chain sequence. Each subset's genomic DNA was split evenly across several immunoSEQ plates. Repertoires were generated with immunoSEQ multiplex PCR, while TCRdb's copy carries only in-frame clones and drops some. The sample has 740,000 or so clones, 73% seen once. These data are taken from a study of shared clonotypes between healthy human individuals. Whole-study context: The study enrolled a couple of women and three men aged 18 to 49.

The sequenced sample consisted of memory CD4+ T cells sorted from blood. As for subset: CD45RA-negative fraction. This sequence was found in a woman aged 30 to 39 in good health.

The CDR3 protein is CASKGQTLNTEAFF. The CDR3, as DNA: TGCGCCAGCAAGGGGCAGACTTTGAACACTGAAGCTTTCTTT. The V gene is TRBV23-1, the J gene TRBJ1-1; a weak D match, TRBD1 (5 bases). TRBV23-1 is an open reading frame whose function is uncertain. V lost 7 bases, J lost 0 bases, and 12 bases lay in between. CDR3 length equals 14 residues.